Listed below are T cell receptor beta chains from one sample, sequenced in a study of cytomegalovirus exposure and HLA in healthy donors. Profiling relied on immunoSEQ multiplex PCR, and the TCRdb table lists in-frame clones only, not all of them. The data contain under 95,000 clones, more than 75% of them seen just once; the ten biggest clones take up over 2%. Sequenced material: PBMCs. Receptors were obtained from a man younger than 45 in good health and CMV-seronegative. CDR3s include the opening cysteine and the closing phenylalanine or tryptophan. Each record gives: J gene, V gene, D gene, clone size, CDR3 protein, CDR3 DNA. A D gene is named only where the DNA matches it firmly. Expanded clones get a size class; other rows say once, few or many, or leave the size out.

j_gene: TRBJ2-1
v_gene: TRBV28
d_gene: TRBD2
abundance: -
CDR3aa: CASSLGTSGGNEQFF
CDR3nt: TGTGCCAGCAGCTTAGGGACTAGCGGGGGCAATGAGCAGTTCTTC

j_gene: TRBJ2-5
v_gene: TRBV5-1
d_gene: TRBD1
abundance: -
CDR3aa: CASSLGTAKETQYF
CDR3nt: TGCGCCAGCAGCCTCGGGACAGCTAAAGAGACCCAGTACTTC

j_gene: TRBJ1-1
v_gene: TRBV5-1
d_gene: TRBD1
abundance: -
CDR3aa: CASSKTGGLLRVNTEAFF
CDR3nt: TGCGCCAGCAGCAAAACAGGGGGCCTCCTTCGTGTGAACACTGAAGCTTTCTTT

j_gene: TRBJ1-5
v_gene: TRBV11-2
d_gene: -
abundance: -
CDR3aa: CASSPSLTQPQHF
CDR3nt: TGTGCCAGCAGCCCCTCATTAACACAGCCCCAGCATTTT

j_gene: TRBJ2-3
v_gene: TRBV6-6
d_gene: -
abundance: -
CDR3aa: CASSYGAYTRDTQYF
CDR3nt: TGTGCCAGCAGTTACGGGGCTTATACTCGAGATACGCAGTATTTT

j_gene: TRBJ1-1
v_gene: TRBV27
d_gene: -
abundance: -
CDR3aa: CASSQQGAYTEAFF
CDR3nt: TGTGCCAGCAGTCAACAGGGAGCTTACACTGAAGCTTTCTTT

j_gene: TRBJ2-5
v_gene: TRBV5-4
d_gene: -
abundance: -
CDR3aa: CASSPLGETQYF
CDR3nt: TGTGCCAGCAGCCCCCTTGGCGAGACCCAGTACTTC

j_gene: TRBJ1-5
v_gene: TRBV10-3
d_gene: TRBD1
abundance: -
CDR3aa: CAISDRAYSNQPQHF
CDR3nt: TGTGCCATCAGCGACAGGGCATATAGCAATCAGCCCCAGCATTTT

j_gene: TRBJ2-5
v_gene: TRBV5-1
d_gene: TRBD1
abundance: -
CDR3aa: CASSTPGQGAETQYF
CDR3nt: TGCGCCAGCAGCACGCCGGGACAGGGGGCTGAGACCCAGTACTTC

j_gene: TRBJ2-7
v_gene: TRBV6-5
d_gene: TRBD2
abundance: -
CDR3aa: CASRRTSSYEQYF
CDR3nt: TGTGCCAGCAGGAGGACTAGTTCCTACGAGCAGTACTTC

j_gene: TRBJ1-5
v_gene: TRBV7-9
d_gene: -
abundance: once
CDR3aa: CASSGTAYQPQHF
CDR3nt: TGTGCCAGCAGCGGGACTGCCTATCAGCCCCAGCATTTT

j_gene: TRBJ2-1
v_gene: TRBV4-1
d_gene: -
abundance: -
CDR3aa: CASSQQAPPDEQFF
CDR3nt: TGCGCCAGCAGCCAACAGGCCCCCCCCGATGAGCAGTTCTTC

j_gene: TRBJ2-7
v_gene: TRBV6-1
d_gene: -
abundance: few
CDR3aa: CASSTFRGLAYEQYF
CDR3nt: TGTGCCAGCAGTACGTTCAGGGGTCTTGCCTACGAGCAGTACTTC

j_gene: TRBJ1-1
v_gene: TRBV7-6
d_gene: TRBD1
abundance: -
CDR3aa: CASSSTYRGGITNTEAFF
CDR3nt: TGTGCCAGCAGCTCCACTTACAGGGGAGGAATTACGAACACTGAAGCTTTCTTT

j_gene: TRBJ2-7
v_gene: TRBV6-1
d_gene: -
abundance: -
CDR3aa: CASSYSHEQYF
CDR3nt: TGTGCCAGCAGTTACAGTCACGAGCAGTACTTC

j_gene: TRBJ2-6
v_gene: TRBV5-1
d_gene: -
abundance: -
CDR3aa: CASSLETVLGANVLTF
CDR3nt: TGCGCCAGCAGCTTGGAGACAGTACTCGGGGCCAACGTCCTGACTTTC

j_gene: TRBJ2-2
v_gene: TRBV9
d_gene: -
abundance: -
CDR3aa: CASSVGGKRAGELFF
CDR3nt: TGTGCCAGCAGCGTAGGTGGCAAGCGCGCGGGGGAGCTGTTTTTT

j_gene: TRBJ2-1
v_gene: TRBV28
d_gene: -
abundance: -
CDR3aa: CASSFRAARRLNEQFF
CDR3nt: TGTGCCAGCAGTTTTCGAGCAGCCAGGAGGCTCAATGAGCAGTTCTTC

j_gene: TRBJ2-3
v_gene: TRBV7-6
d_gene: TRBD2
abundance: -
CDR3aa: CASSSGLGSTDTQYF
CDR3nt: TGTGCCAGCAGCTCGGGACTAGGGTCGACAGATACGCAGTATTTT

j_gene: TRBJ1-4
v_gene: TRBV9
d_gene: TRBD1
abundance: -
CDR3aa: CASSVGVTTTGTGEKLFF
CDR3nt: TGTGCCAGCAGCGTAGGCGTTACCACGACAGGGACGGGGGAAAAACTGTTTTTT

j_gene: TRBJ1-2
v_gene: TRBV5-6
d_gene: -
abundance: -
CDR3aa: CASSYSGQPYGYTF
CDR3nt: TGTGCCAGCAGCTATTCAGGACAGCCCTATGGCTACACCTTC

j_gene: TRBJ1-5
v_gene: TRBV7-8
d_gene: -
abundance: -
CDR3aa: CASSRYATQGNQPQHF
CDR3nt: TGTGCCAGCAGCCGATACGCAACCCAGGGAAATCAGCCCCAGCATTTT

j_gene: TRBJ2-1
v_gene: TRBV2
d_gene: -
abundance: -
CDR3aa: CASSVVSASSYNEQFF
CDR3nt: TGTGCCAGCAGTGTAGTTAGCGCCTCCTCCTACAATGAGCAGTTCTTC

j_gene: TRBJ2-3
v_gene: TRBV15
d_gene: TRBD2
abundance: -
CDR3aa: CATSRGTSGAADTQYF
CDR3nt: TGTGCCACCAGCAGAGGAACTAGCGGCGCGGCAGATACGCAGTATTTT

j_gene: TRBJ2-7
v_gene: TRBV6-1
d_gene: TRBD1
abundance: -
CDR3aa: CASSPGQGGYEQYF
CDR3nt: TGTGCCAGCAGCCCGGGACAGGGGGGATACGAGCAGTACTTC

j_gene: TRBJ1-2
v_gene: TRBV6-5
d_gene: TRBD1
abundance: -
CDR3aa: CASSRRDRAYGYTF
CDR3nt: TGTGCCAGCAGCCGTAGGGACAGGGCCTATGGCTACACCTTC

j_gene: TRBJ2-7
v_gene: TRBV11-3
d_gene: -
abundance: -
CDR3aa: CASSLGTGEGEQYF
CDR3nt: TGTGCCAGCAGCTTAGGGACGGGGGAAGGCGAGCAGTACTTC

j_gene: TRBJ2-3
v_gene: TRBV1
d_gene: -
abundance: -
CDR3aa: CTSSQDLLGGGWDTQYF
CDR3nt: TGCACCAGCAGCCAAGATCTTTTGGGGGGGGGCTGGGATACGCAGTATTTT

j_gene: TRBJ1-4
v_gene: TRBV11-2
d_gene: -
abundance: -
CDR3aa: CASRRGNEKLFF
CDR3nt: TGTGCCAGCAGGCGGGGGAATGAAAAACTGTTTTTT

j_gene: TRBJ2-2
v_gene: TRBV28
d_gene: TRBD1
abundance: -
CDR3aa: CASSYGDRLNTGELFF
CDR3nt: TGTGCCAGCAGTTACGGGGACAGACTGAACACCGGGGAGCTGTTTTTT

j_gene: TRBJ1-1
v_gene: TRBV4-1
d_gene: -
abundance: -
CDR3aa: CASSQVSRVNTEAFF
CDR3nt: TGCGCCAGCAGCCAAGTCTCCAGGGTGAACACTGAAGCTTTCTTT

j_gene: TRBJ2-4
v_gene: TRBV10-1
d_gene: TRBD2
abundance: -
CDR3aa: CASSDGGVSKNIQYF
CDR3nt: TGCGCCAGCAGTGATGGGGGGGTCTCCAAAAACATTCAGTACTTC

j_gene: TRBJ2-7
v_gene: TRBV5-4
d_gene: TRBD1
abundance: -
CDR3aa: CASSLEPGTANYEQYF
CDR3nt: TGTGCCAGCAGCTTAGAACCCGGGACAGCAAACTACGAGCAGTACTTC

j_gene: TRBJ2-3
v_gene: TRBV7-6
d_gene: -
abundance: -
CDR3aa: CASSLASAGSTDTQYF
CDR3nt: TGTGCCAGCAGCTTAGCGTCGGCAGGTAGCACAGATACGCAGTATTTT

j_gene: TRBJ2-1
v_gene: TRBV6-1
d_gene: TRBD2
abundance: once
CDR3aa: CASIAGETYNEQFF
CDR3nt: TGTGCCAGCATTGCGGGGGAGACCTACAATGAGCAGTTCTTC

j_gene: TRBJ2-5
v_gene: TRBV2
d_gene: TRBD2
abundance: -
CDR3aa: CASSDLKSSGGQETQYF
CDR3nt: TGTGCCAGCAGTGACCTCAAGAGTAGCGGGGGGCAAGAGACCCAGTACTTC

j_gene: TRBJ2-2
v_gene: TRBV11-2
d_gene: -
abundance: -
CDR3aa: CASSLGGQLGLFF
CDR3nt: TGTGCCAGCAGCTTAGGAGGACAGTTGGGGCTGTTTTTT

j_gene: TRBJ1-5
v_gene: TRBV28
d_gene: TRBD1
abundance: -
CDR3aa: CASRPEQGAHNQPQHF
CDR3nt: TGTGCCAGCAGGCCCGAACAGGGGGCGCACAATCAGCCCCAGCATTTT

j_gene: TRBJ2-1
v_gene: TRBV10-1
d_gene: TRBD2
abundance: -
CDR3aa: CASSAGGLYNEQFF
CDR3nt: TGCGCCAGCAGTGCGGGGGGGCTCTACAATGAGCAGTTCTTC

j_gene: TRBJ2-5
v_gene: TRBV5-4
d_gene: TRBD2
abundance: -
CDR3aa: CASSSTTSEETQYF
CDR3nt: TGTGCCAGCAGCTCGACGACTAGCGAGGAGACCCAGTACTTC

j_gene: TRBJ1-2
v_gene: TRBV7-3
d_gene: TRBD1
abundance: -
CDR3aa: CASSSTGGTYGYTF
CDR3nt: TGTGCCAGCAGCTCGACAGGGGGCACCTATGGCTACACCTTC

j_gene: TRBJ2-2
v_gene: TRBV2
d_gene: TRBD2
abundance: -
CDR3aa: CASRGGTTSNTGELFF
CDR3nt: TGTGCCAGCAGGGGTGGGACTACTTCGAACACCGGGGAGCTGTTTTTT

j_gene: TRBJ2-7
v_gene: TRBV27
d_gene: -
abundance: -
CDR3aa: CASSFGPRSYEQYF
CDR3nt: TGTGCCAGCAGTTTTGGTCCCCGTAGCTACGAGCAGTACTTC

j_gene: TRBJ1-5
v_gene: TRBV15
d_gene: -
abundance: -
CDR3aa: CATSRDLGGNQPQHF
CDR3nt: TGTGCCACCAGCAGAGATCTGGGAGGCAATCAGCCCCAGCATTTT

j_gene: TRBJ2-4
v_gene: TRBV15
d_gene: -
abundance: -
CDR3aa: CATSDPTAENIQYF
CDR3nt: TGTGCCACCAGCGACCCGACAGCCGAAAACATTCAGTACTTC

j_gene: TRBJ2-3
v_gene: TRBV7-6
d_gene: TRBD2
abundance: -
CDR3aa: CASSPLSGGGTDTQYF
CDR3nt: TGTGCCAGCAGCCCACTAAGCGGGGGAGGCACAGATACGCAGTATTTT

j_gene: TRBJ2-2
v_gene: TRBV10-2
d_gene: TRBD2
abundance: -
CDR3aa: CASSLAGDTGELFF
CDR3nt: TGCGCCAGCAGTTTAGCGGGGGACACCGGGGAGCTGTTTTTT

j_gene: TRBJ1-6
v_gene: TRBV11-2
d_gene: -
abundance: -
CDR3aa: CASSLDGVENSPLHF
CDR3nt: TGTGCCAGCAGCTTAGACGGGGTCGAGAATTCACCCCTCCACTTT